These 14 T cell receptor beta chains were all obtained from the same sample, sequenced in a study of cytomegalovirus exposure and HLA in healthy donors. The PCR had 60 Vbeta and 13 Jbeta primers. TCRdb's table, derived via immunoSEQ multiplex PCR, lists solely in-frame clones and lacks some. The sample records about 170,000 clones, approximately 79% being singletons. Source material: PBMCs. The receptor source for this set is a male donor in good health and CMV-seronegative.

This chain uses TRBV10-2 with TRBJ1-2, with D hard to call. This CDR3 region has 14 residues. Germline CDR1 and CDR2: WSHSY and SAAADI. The ends were cut back, 6 bases at V and 0 bases at J, with 11 bases in the middle. The CDR3 region has the DNA TGCGCCAGCAGATCGGTAGGAGCTAACTATGGCTACACCTTC. Amino acid sequence: CASRSVGANYGYTF.

V usage is TRBV6-1 and J usage is TRBJ1-1, with 7 bases that match TRBD1. Germline CDR1 is MNHNS and CDR2 is SASEGT. The CDR3 extends over 15 amino acids. The ends lost 3 bases at V and 0 bases at J; junction bases unmatched: 4. For the CDR3, the DNA is TGTGCCAGCAGTGATGGAGGACAGGTGAACACTGAAGCTTTCTTT. Protein: CASSDGGQVNTEAFF.

This clone was seen a single time. The genes are TRBV7-2 and TRBJ1-4; D is unclear. This CDR3 has 13 amino acids. Germline lookup yields CDR1 SGHTA and CDR2 FQGNSA. The V and J ends lost 3 bases and 4 bases respectively, with 6 bases between them. The CDR3 bases are TGTGCCAGCAGCTTTGGGCTTAATGAAAAACTGTTTTTT. Translating it yields CASSFGLNEKLFF.

DNA for the CDR3: TGCGCCAGCAGCTTGGTGGCCGGGAACAATCAGCCCCAGCATTTT. Its translation: CASSLVAGNNQPQHF. The chain recombines TRBV5-1 with TRBJ1-5; no clear D. This CDR3 spans 15 amino acids. Germline V gene data show CDR1 as SGHRS and CDR2 as YFSETQ. V was trimmed by 0 bases and J by 3 bases, leaving 10 bases between them.

J is TRBJ1-5 and V is TRBV6-1; TRBD1 might be the D (5 bases). Trimming cost V 6 bases and J 0 bases, with 12 bases left between them. The germline gives CDR1 MNHNS, CDR2 SASEGT. The CDR3 extends over 15 amino acids. The CDR3 DNA reads TGTGCCAGCAGCCAAAAGGGGTATAGCAATCAGCCCCAGCATTTT. Translated, it gives CASSQKGYSNQPQHF.

J is TRBJ2-7 and V is TRBV5-1; 7 nucleotides match TRBD2. The CDR3 length is 16 residues. J lost 3 bases, V lost 0 bases, and 9 bases had no gene match. Germline V gives CDR1 SGHRS, CDR2 YFSETQ. In nucleotides, the CDR3 is TGCGCCAGCAGCTTGGGGACCGGGGGGAGCTTCTACGAGCAGTACTTC. It codes for CASSLGTGGSFYEQYF.

The chain couples TRBV29-1 to TRBJ1-5; maybe TRBD1 (5 bases). The length of the CDR3 is 15 residues. With 7 bases removed from V and 1 base from J, the gap between germline ends came to 17 bases. CDR1 and CDR2 (germline): SQVTM, ANQGSEA. Here the CDR3 reads CSASTGGKSNQPQHF. The CDR3 DNA sequence: TGCAGCGCCTCCACGGGGGGTAAGAGCAATCAGCCCCAGCATTTT.

This rearrangement joins TRBV10-3 to TRBJ2-5, with TRBD1 matching over 7 bases. The CDR3 sequence is 15 residues long. CDR1 is ENHRY, CDR2 SYGVKD, per germline. Trimming took 2 bases from V and 3 from J; bases not matched to a gene: 6. The CDR3 loop reads CAISENQGVEETQYF. The DNA for the CDR3 is TGTGCCATCAGTGAGAATCAGGGGGTGGAAGAGACCCAGTACTTC.

This chain connects TRBV4-3 to TRBJ1-2; 9 bases fit TRBD1. J was trimmed by 4 bases and V by 4 bases; bases with no gene match: 16. The CDR3 sequence is 18 residues long. Germline values: CDR1 LGHNA, CDR2 YSLEER. CDR3 region: CASSPKENRGRGFYGYTF. The CDR3 DNA follows: TGCGCCAGCAGCCCTAAGGAGAACAGGGGGCGCGGGTTCTATGGCTACACCTTC.

The rearrangement uses TRBV5-1 and TRBJ2-2, with 9 positions matching TRBD1. This CDR3 is 15 amino acids long. The germline V gene encodes CDR1 SGHRS and CDR2 YFSETQ. The ends lost 3 bases at V and 1 base at J; junction bases unmatched: 1. The chain's CDR3 is CASSWTGVNTGELFF. The CDR3 DNA is TGCGCCAGCAGCTGGACAGGGGTGAACACCGGGGAGCTGTTTTTT. The whole variable domain, remainder taken from reference TRBV5-1 and TRBJ2-2, is KAGVTQTPRYLIKTRGQQVTLSCSPISGHRSVSWYQQTPGQGLQFLFEYFSETQRNKGNFPGRFSGRQFSNSRSEMNVSTLELGDSALYLCASSWTGVNTGELFFGEGSRLTVL.

This clone was recorded once. J is TRBJ2-1 and V is TRBV4-3; 9 bases fit TRBD2. This CDR3 spans 16 amino acids. Per the germline V gene, CDR1 is LGHNA and CDR2 is YSLEER. The junction had 7 bases not matched to a gene; V was cut back by 1 base and J by 6 bases. CDR3 sequence (DNA): TGCGCCAGCAGCCAAGTTAACCAGCGGGGGGCCAATGAGCAGTTCTTC. Translated, it gives CASSQVNQRGANEQFF.

CDR3 in DNA: TGTGCCAGCAGTCCTATAGACAGGGAAGAGCAGTTCTTC. It yields the protein CASSPIDREEQFF. This chain uses TRBV6-5 with TRBJ2-1; 7 bases align to TRBD1. V lost 5 bases and J lost 10; bases outside the gene matches: 8. The CDR3 consists of 13 residues. Per germline, CDR1 MNHEY and CDR2 SVGAGI.

CDR3 bases: TGCGCCAGCAGCCCTTACAGATCTGATCCTGCTAGCACAGATACGCAGTATTTT. Its protein product is CASSPYRSDPASTDTQYF. The chain couples TRBV5-1 to TRBJ2-3; D gene unclear. The length of the CDR3 is 18 residues. V lost 4 bases and J 0 bases, leaving 21 bases between the germline ends. From germline, CDR1 is SGHRS and CDR2 YFSETQ.

The genes are TRBV2 and TRBJ1-5, with D unresolved. V was pared by 4 bases and J by 4 bases, with 8 bases between. The germline V gene encodes CDR1 SNHLY and CDR2 FYNNEI. The CDR3 covers 13 residues. CDR3 protein: CASSGSSNQPQHF. CDR3 in DNA: TGTGCCAGCAGTGGGAGCTCAAATCAGCCCCAGCATTTT.